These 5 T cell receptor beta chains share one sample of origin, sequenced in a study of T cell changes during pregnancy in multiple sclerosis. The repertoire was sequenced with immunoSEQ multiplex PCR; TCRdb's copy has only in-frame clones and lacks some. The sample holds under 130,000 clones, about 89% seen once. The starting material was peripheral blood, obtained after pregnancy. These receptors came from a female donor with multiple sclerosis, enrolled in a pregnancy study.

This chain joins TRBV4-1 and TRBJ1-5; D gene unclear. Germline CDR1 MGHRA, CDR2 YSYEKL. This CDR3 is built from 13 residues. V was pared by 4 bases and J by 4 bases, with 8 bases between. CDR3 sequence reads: CASSPTLNQPQHF. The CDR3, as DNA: TGCGCCAGCAGCCCTACCCTAAATCAGCCCCAGCATTTT.

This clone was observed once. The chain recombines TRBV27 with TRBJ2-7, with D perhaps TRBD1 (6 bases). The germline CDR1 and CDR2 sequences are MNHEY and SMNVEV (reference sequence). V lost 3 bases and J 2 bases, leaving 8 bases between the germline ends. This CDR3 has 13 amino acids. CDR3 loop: CASSFSGAYEQYF. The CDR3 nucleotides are TGTGCCAGCAGTTTCTCAGGGGCCTACGAGCAGTACTTC.

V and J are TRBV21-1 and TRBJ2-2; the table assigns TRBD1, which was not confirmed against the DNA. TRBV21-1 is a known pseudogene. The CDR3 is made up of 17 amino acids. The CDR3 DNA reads TGTGCCAGCAGCAACCGACAGGGGGCTAAGAACACCGGGGAGCTGTTTTTT. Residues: CASSNRQGAKNTGELFF.

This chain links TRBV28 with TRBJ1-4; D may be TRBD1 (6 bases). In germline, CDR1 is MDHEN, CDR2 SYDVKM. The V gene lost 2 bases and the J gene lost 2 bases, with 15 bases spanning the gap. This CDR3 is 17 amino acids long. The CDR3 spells CASSLANRAATNEKLFF. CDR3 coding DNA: TGTGCCAGCAGTTTAGCTAACAGGGCCGCGACTAATGAAAAACTGTTTTTT.

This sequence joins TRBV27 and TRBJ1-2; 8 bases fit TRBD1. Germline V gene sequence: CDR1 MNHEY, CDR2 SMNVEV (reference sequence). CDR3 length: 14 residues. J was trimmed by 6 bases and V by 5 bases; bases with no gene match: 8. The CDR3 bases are TGTGCCAGCAGTATAGCAGGGGGCGTTCATGGCTACACCTTC. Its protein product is CASSIAGGVHGYTF.